The present TCR beta chain was sequenced within a study of blood T cell repertoires in COVID-19. For the study at large: Both acute and convalescent COVID-19 samples were obtained from the United States, Italy and Spain. The cDNA or gDNA used as material had been derived from T cells, B-cell-depleted T cells, or PBMCs.

Trimming removed 4 bases from V and 4 bases from J, with 10 bases in between. The CDR3 sequence is 14 residues long. Germline V gene sequence: CDR1 SNHLY, CDR2 FYNNEI. As handled by the study authors: How many nucleated cells were present was estimated from reference gene primer amplification. Repertoires were generated with immunoSEQ multiplex PCR, while TCRdb's copy carries only in-frame clones and drops some. Clonal size and the V and J genes are those of that table, whereas D and trimming came from the DNA. This sample carries 100,000 or so clones, approximately 92% of them seen once, and the ten largest clones take under 7.5%.

Specimen: peripheral blood. The source is a woman aged 60-75 years with active COVID-19. The gene calls are TRBV2 and TRBJ2-2; possible D gene TRBD2, 5 bases. The CDR3 DNA reads TGTGCCAGCAGTGGTTCTAGCCGCACCGGGGAGCTGTTTTTT. Encoded protein: CASSGSSRTGELFF.